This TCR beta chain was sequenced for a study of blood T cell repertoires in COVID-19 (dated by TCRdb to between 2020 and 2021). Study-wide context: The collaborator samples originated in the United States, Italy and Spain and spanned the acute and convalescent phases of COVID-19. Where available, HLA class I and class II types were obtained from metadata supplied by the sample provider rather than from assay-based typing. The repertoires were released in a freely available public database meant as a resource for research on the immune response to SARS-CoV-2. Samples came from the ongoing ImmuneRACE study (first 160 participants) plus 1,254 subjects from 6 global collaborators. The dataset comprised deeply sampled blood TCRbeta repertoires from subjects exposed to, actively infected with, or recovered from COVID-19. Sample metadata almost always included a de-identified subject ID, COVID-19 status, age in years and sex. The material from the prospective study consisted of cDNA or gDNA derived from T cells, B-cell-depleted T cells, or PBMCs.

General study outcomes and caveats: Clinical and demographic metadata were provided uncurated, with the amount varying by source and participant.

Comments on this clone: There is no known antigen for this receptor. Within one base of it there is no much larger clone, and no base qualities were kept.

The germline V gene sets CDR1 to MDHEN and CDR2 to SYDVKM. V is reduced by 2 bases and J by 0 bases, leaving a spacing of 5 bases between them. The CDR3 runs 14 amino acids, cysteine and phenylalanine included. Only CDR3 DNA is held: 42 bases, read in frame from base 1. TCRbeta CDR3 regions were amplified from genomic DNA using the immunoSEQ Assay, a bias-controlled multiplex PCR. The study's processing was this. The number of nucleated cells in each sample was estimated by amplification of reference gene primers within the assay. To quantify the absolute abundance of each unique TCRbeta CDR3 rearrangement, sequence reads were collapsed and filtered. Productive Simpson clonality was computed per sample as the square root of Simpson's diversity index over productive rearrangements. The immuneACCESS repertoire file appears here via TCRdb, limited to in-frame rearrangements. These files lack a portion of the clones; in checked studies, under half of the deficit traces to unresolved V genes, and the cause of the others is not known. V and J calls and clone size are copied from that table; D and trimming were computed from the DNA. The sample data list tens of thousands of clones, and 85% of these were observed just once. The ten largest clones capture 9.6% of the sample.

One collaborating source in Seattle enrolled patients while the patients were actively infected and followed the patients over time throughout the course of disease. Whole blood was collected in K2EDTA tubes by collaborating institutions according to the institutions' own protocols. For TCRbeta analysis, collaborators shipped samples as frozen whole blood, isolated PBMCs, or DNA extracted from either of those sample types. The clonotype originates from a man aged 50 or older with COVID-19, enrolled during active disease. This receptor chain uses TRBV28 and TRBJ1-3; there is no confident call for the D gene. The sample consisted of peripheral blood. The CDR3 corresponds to CASSLPLSGNTIYF. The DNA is TGTGCCAGCAGTTTACCTCTCTCTGGAAACACCATATATTTT.